Listed below are T cell receptor beta chains from one sample, sequenced in a study of technical replicates of blood from a handful of donors. TCRdb keeps only in-frame clones here, not all; method: immunoSEQ multiplex PCR. This table holds 70,000 to 90,000 clones, around 94% found once. Sequencing input: T cells isolated from PBMCs. The receptor source for this set is a human donor in good health. Both conserved end residues are part of each CDR3. Each record gives: D gene, J gene, CDR3 length, V gene, CDR3 protein. The D gene is left open where the match is weak.

d_gene: -; j_gene: TRBJ1-2; len: 14; v_gene: TRBV7-2; CDR3aa: CASSLQTVGDGYTF
d_gene: -; j_gene: TRBJ2-7; len: 14; v_gene: TRBV19; CDR3aa: CASTRSNSRGEQYF
d_gene: -; j_gene: TRBJ2-3; len: 12; v_gene: TRBV5-4; CDR3aa: CASSLVEDTQYF
d_gene: TRBD2; j_gene: TRBJ2-3; len: 14; v_gene: TRBV28; CDR3aa: CASRIAGSTDTQYF
d_gene: -; j_gene: TRBJ2-5; len: 11; v_gene: TRBV11-3; CDR3aa: CASSLAETQYF
d_gene: -; j_gene: TRBJ2-7; len: 13; v_gene: TRBV4-3; CDR3aa: CASSQSAAYEQYF
d_gene: -; j_gene: TRBJ2-7; len: 14; v_gene: TRBV28; CDR3aa: CASGTTAESYEQYF
d_gene: TRBD2; j_gene: TRBJ2-1; len: 15; v_gene: TRBV27; CDR3aa: CASSWLGEGGNEQFF
d_gene: -; j_gene: TRBJ1-4; len: 17; v_gene: TRBV15; CDR3aa: CATSSLSNGATNEKLFF
d_gene: -; j_gene: TRBJ2-1; len: 17; v_gene: TRBV9; CDR3aa: CASSGRVLDRDYNEQFF
d_gene: -; j_gene: TRBJ2-7; len: 13; v_gene: TRBV7-2; CDR3aa: CASSFEGGREQYF
d_gene: -; j_gene: TRBJ1-1; len: 15; v_gene: TRBV5-4; CDR3aa: CASRPAGAGSTEAFF
d_gene: -; j_gene: TRBJ1-2; len: 15; v_gene: TRBV7-9; CDR3aa: CASSLPREVNYGYTF
d_gene: -; j_gene: TRBJ1-4; len: 15; v_gene: TRBV10-1; CDR3aa: CARRTQGYPSEKLFF